Listed below are T cell receptor beta chains from one sample, sequenced in a study of T cell repertoires in cytomegalovirus infection. The antigens for these receptors are not known. TCRdb itself ran the reads through MiXCR, one entry per CDR3 protein. The data show about 150,000 distinct CDR3 sequences, with more than 30% seen just once and 52% held by the top ten. This material consisted of CD8+ T cells from cultured PBMCs, taken from culture after CMV antigen stimulation. Source of these receptors: a human donor in good health (CMV status not recorded). Some clones in this sample may be carry-over from other donors' samples. Both conserved end residues are part of each CDR3. A D gene is named only where the DNA matches it firmly. Clone size, where shown, is once, few, many, or a class for clones that have expanded.

many	TRBJ1-2	TRBV13	TRBD1	CASSLQGARGYNGYTF	TGTGCCAGCAGCTTACAGGGGGCGAGAGGTTATAATGGCTACACCTTC
many	TRBJ2-7	TRBV7-6	TRBD1	CASSPPGQDYEQYF	TGTGCCAGCAGCCCCCCGGGACAGGACTACGAGCAGTACTTC
many	TRBJ2-1	TRBV7-9	-	CASSSGDSYNEQFF	TGTGCCAGCAGCTCGGGGGACTCCTACAATGAGCAGTTCTTC
many	TRBJ1-2	TRBV28	-	CASSFEPWSYGYTF	TGTGCCAGCAGTTTCGAACCTTGGAGCTATGGCTACACCTTC
-	TRBJ2-7	TRBV24-1	TRBD1	CATSEPGQVHEQYF	TGTGCCACCAGTGAACCCGGACAGGTCCACGAGCAGTACTTC
many	TRBJ2-1	TRBV2	TRBD2	CASRERGGRNEQFF	TGTGCCAGCAGAGAGCGGGGGGGCCGAAATGAGCAGTTCTTC
-	TRBJ2-7	TRBV27	-	CASSFSESSYEQYF	TGTGCCAGCAGTTTCAGTGAGAGCTCCTACGAGCAGTACTTC
few	TRBJ2-1	TRBV6-5	-	CASSYDRNEQFF	TGTGCCAGCAGTTACGACCGGAATGAGCAGTTCTTC
once	TRBJ2-7	TRBV2	-	CASLGVDYEQYF	TGTGCCAGCCTTGGGGTAGATTACGAGCAGTACTTC
-	TRBJ2-7	TRBV27	TRBD1	CASSFGTGATYEQYF	TGTGCCAGCAGTTTCGGGACAGGGGCCACCTACGAGCAGTACTTC
-	TRBJ2-5	TRBV28	-	CASSSATDQETQYF	TGTGCCAGCAGCTCCGCGACAGACCAAGAGACCCAGTACTTC
-	TRBJ1-5	TRBV27	-	CASRTGSSNQPQHF	TGTGCCAGCAGAACCGGAAGTAGCAATCAGCCCCAGCATTTT
-	TRBJ2-1	TRBV29-1	-	CSVEGMRGLPYNEQFF	TGCAGCGTTGAAGGTATGAGGGGCCTCCCCTACAATGAGCAGTTCTTC